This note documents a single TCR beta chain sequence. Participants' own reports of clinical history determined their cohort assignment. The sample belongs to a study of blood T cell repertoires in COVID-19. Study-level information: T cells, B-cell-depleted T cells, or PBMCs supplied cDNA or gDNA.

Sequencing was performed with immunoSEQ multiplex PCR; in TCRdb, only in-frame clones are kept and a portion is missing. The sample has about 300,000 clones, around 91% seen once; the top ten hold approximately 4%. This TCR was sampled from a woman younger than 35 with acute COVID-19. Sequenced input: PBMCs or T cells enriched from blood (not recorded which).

The CDR3 DNA reads as TGTGCCAGCAGCCTAGTCGGGATGAGCTCCTACGAGCAGTACTTC. Amino acids: CASSLVGMSSYEQYF. This chain uses TRBV14 with TRBJ2-7; D may be TRBD2 (5 bases). CDR3 length: 15 residues. CDR1 and CDR2 from the germline V gene are SGHDN and FVKESK. V gave up 4 bases and J gave up 0 bases, with 13 bases separating them.